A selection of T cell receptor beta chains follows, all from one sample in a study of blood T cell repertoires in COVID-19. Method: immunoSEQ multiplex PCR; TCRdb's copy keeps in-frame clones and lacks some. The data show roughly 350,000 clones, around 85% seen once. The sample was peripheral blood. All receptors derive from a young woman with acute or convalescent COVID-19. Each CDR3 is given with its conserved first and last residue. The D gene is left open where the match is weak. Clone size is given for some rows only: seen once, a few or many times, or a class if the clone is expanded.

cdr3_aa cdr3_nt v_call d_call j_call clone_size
CASSADNEQFF TGCGCCAGCAGCGCAGATAATGAGCAGTTCTTC TRBV5-1 . TRBJ2-1 .
CASSLGLAGTTGELFF TGTGCCAGCAGCTTAGGACTAGCGGGCACCACCGGGGAGCTGTTTTTT TRBV5-4 TRBD2 TRBJ2-2 .
CASSLALSGSVNNEQFF TGCGCCAGCAGCTTGGCCCTTAGCGGGAGTGTTAACAATGAGCAGTTCTTC TRBV5-1 TRBD2 TRBJ2-1 .
CASSQGQRTGEKTQYF TGTGCCAGCAGCCAAGGACAACGGACAGGGGAGAAGACCCAGTACTTC TRBV3-1/TRBV3-2 TRBD1 TRBJ2-5 .
CASSLSGQGYGYTF TGTGCCAGCAGTTTATCAGGCCAGGGCTATGGCTACACCTTC TRBV27 . TRBJ1-2 few
CAWQGEDEQYF TGTGCCTGGCAGGGTGAGGACGAGCAGTACTTC TRBV30 . TRBJ2-7 .
CASSFRLAGGRGELFF TGTGCCAGCAGCTTTAGGCTAGCGGGAGGTCGCGGGGAGCTGTTTTTT TRBV7-8 TRBD2 TRBJ2-2 many
CASSHILRDMGRGTEAFF TGTGCCAGCAGTCACATACTCCGGGACATGGGGAGAGGCACTGAAGCTTTCTTT TRBV28 . TRBJ1-1 .
CASSPPGLERGEQYF TGCGCCAGCAGCCCCCCGGGACTGGAAAGGGGCGAGCAGTACTTC TRBV4-1 . TRBJ2-7 .
CASSPDRVWAGELFF TGTGCCAGTAGCCCAGACAGGGTTTGGGCCGGGGAGCTGTTTTTT TRBV19 TRBD1 TRBJ2-2 .
CASSSGTGYNEQFF TGTGCCAGCAGCTCCGGGACAGGGTACAATGAGCAGTTCTTC TRBV28 TRBD1 TRBJ2-1 .
CASSSGQGMTPLHF TGTGCCAGCAGTTCCGGACAGGGGATGACACCCCTCCACTTT TRBV28 TRBD1 TRBJ1-6 .
CASSLVLGGTSYNSPLHF TGTGCCAGCAGCTTAGTCCTTGGGGGGACCTCCTATAATTCACCCCTCCACTTT TRBV7-8 . TRBJ1-6 once
CASSFTSGVNNEQFF TGTGCCAGCAGTTTCACTAGCGGGGTGAACAATGAGCAGTTCTTC TRBV2 TRBD2 TRBJ2-1 .
CASSPRDEQYF TGTGCCAGCAGCCCCCGAGACGAGCAGTACTTC TRBV6-6 . TRBJ2-7 .
CASSVEASGVSYNEQFF TGTGCCAGCAGCGTAGAAGCTAGCGGGGTCTCCTACAATGAGCAGTTCTTC TRBV9 TRBD2 TRBJ2-1 .
CASSVVGQGGSGANVLTF TGTGCCAGCAGCGTAGTAGGGCAGGGGGGCTCTGGGGCCAACGTCCTGACTTTC TRBV9 . TRBJ2-6 .
CASSRTGQETQYF TGCGCCAGCAGTAGGACAGGGCAAGAGACCCAGTACTTC TRBV5-1 TRBD1 TRBJ2-5 once
CASSAKEGRGTDTQYF TGTGCCAGCAGCGCCAAGGAGGGCAGGGGCACAGATACGCAGTATTTT TRBV9 . TRBJ2-3 .
CASSSTGRSETQYF TGTGCCAGCAGCTCGACAGGGCGGTCGGAGACCCAGTACTTC TRBV11-3 TRBD1 TRBJ2-5 .
CAWNVKGASDSEAFF TGTGCCTGGAACGTAAAGGGGGCATCAGATTCTGAAGCTTTCTTT TRBV30 TRBD1 TRBJ1-1 .
CASSLTGDNSPLHF TGCGCCAGCAGCTTGACAGGGGATAATTCACCCCTCCACTTT TRBV5-1 TRBD1 TRBJ1-6 once
CASSVVAGGADTQYF TGTGCCAGCAGCGTAGTCGCAGGGGGAGCAGATACGCAGTATTTT TRBV9 TRBD1 TRBJ2-3 .
CASSLVPGPGLAGEGYEQYF TGCGCCAGCAGCTTGGTTCCGGGGCCCGGACTAGCGGGAGAAGGGTACGAGCAGTACTTC TRBV5-1 TRBD2 TRBJ2-7 .
CASSYSGRPNEKLFF TGTGCCAGCAGTTACTCGGGCAGACCAAATGAAAAACTGTTTTTT TRBV6-2/TRBV6-3 . TRBJ1-4 .
CASSQARDISNEKLFF TGTGCCAGCAGCCAGGCTCGGGACATAAGTAATGAAAAACTGTTTTTT TRBV3-1/TRBV3-2 . TRBJ1-4 .
CASSPAPGEKLFF TGTGCCAGCTCACCGGCCCCAGGGGAAAAACTGTTTTTT TRBV18 . TRBJ1-4 .
CASSFFAVPKGSYEQYF TGTGCCAGCAGCTTCTTCGCGGTTCCTAAGGGGTCCTACGAGCAGTACTTC TRBV5-6 . TRBJ2-7 once
CASSLGPGRLETQYF TGTGCCAGCAGCCTGGGGCCGGGTCGGTTGGAGACCCAGTACTTC TRBV3-1/TRBV3-2 . TRBJ2-5 .
CASSQTQGRNQPQHF TGTGCCAGCAGTCAAACACAGGGTAGAAATCAGCCCCAGCATTTT TRBV27 . TRBJ1-5 .
CASSPDRATEAFF TGTGCCAGCAGCCCCGACAGGGCCACTGAAGCTTTCTTT TRBV5-8 TRBD1 TRBJ1-1 .
CASRLIGGGYNF TGTGCCAGCAGGCTGATCGGAGGAGGCTATAACTTC TRBV2 . TRBJ1-2 .
CASSQDGSGDYTDTQYF TGCGCCAGCAGCCAAGATGGTAGCGGGGACTACACAGATACGCAGTATTTT TRBV4-1 TRBD2 TRBJ2-3 .
CASSVGAGGSDTGELFF TGTGCCAGCAGCGTAGGTGCGGGAGGTAGCGACACCGGGGAGCTGTTTTTT TRBV9 TRBD2 TRBJ2-2 few
CASSSGGLSQHF TGTGCCAGCAGCTCCGGGGGTCTGTCCCAGCATTTT TRBV7-9 . TRBJ1-5 .
CASSLGTSGRTDEQYF TGTGCCAGCAGCTTGGGGACTAGCGGGAGGACCGACGAGCAGTACTTC TRBV5-5 TRBD2 TRBJ2-7 .
CASSVWQNTEAFF TGTGCCAGCAGCGTTTGGCAGAACACTGAAGCTTTCTTT TRBV9 . TRBJ1-1 .
CASSRPHEGTTEAFF TGTGCCAGCAGCCGGCCCCACGAAGGGACAACTGAAGCTTTCTTT TRBV3-1/TRBV3-2 . TRBJ1-1 .
CASSRRQSDMNTEAFF TGTGCCAGTAGTAGACGACAGTCAGACATGAACACTGAAGCTTTCTTT TRBV19 . TRBJ1-1 .
CASSEGTPYEQYF TGTGCCAGCAGTGAAGGGACACCCTACGAGCAGTACTTC TRBV6-1 . TRBJ2-7 .
CASSQRTVNTEAFF TGTGCCAGCAGTCAGAGGACAGTAAACACTGAAGCTTTCTTT TRBV6-5 . TRBJ1-1 .
CASSWSSSNTEAFF TGTGCCAGCAGCTGGAGTAGTAGTAACACTGAAGCTTTCTTT TRBV7-3 . TRBJ1-1 .
CASSLFGTDYEQYF TGTGCCAGCAGTTTATTTGGGACAGACTACGAGCAGTACTTC TRBV28 TRBD1 TRBJ2-7 once
CSVRLGGDEQYF TGCAGCGTTCGGTTAGGGGGCGACGAGCAGTACTTC TRBV29-1 TRBD1 TRBJ2-7 .
CASRAGRDKSYEQYF TGTGCCAGCAGAGCCGGGAGAGATAAGTCCTACGAGCAGTACTTC TRBV27 . TRBJ2-7 .
CASSSRTGVQYEQYF TGCGCCAGCAGCTCACGGACAGGGGTCCAGTACGAGCAGTACTTC TRBV5-1 TRBD1 TRBJ2-7 .
CASSQDSSGNTIYF TGCGCCAGCAGCCAAGACTCCTCTGGAAACACCATATATTTT TRBV4-1 . TRBJ1-3 .
CASGRGTNYNEQFF TGTGCCAGCGGTCGGGGTACTAATTACAATGAGCAGTTCTTC TRBV9 . TRBJ2-1 .
CASSFWPEQFF TGTGCCAGCAGTTTCTGGCCAGAGCAGTTCTTC TRBV27 . TRBJ2-1 .
CASSLVAGGGELFF TGCGCCAGCAGCTTGGTGGCAGGGGGCGGGGAGCTGTTTTTT TRBV5-1 TRBD1 TRBJ2-2 .
CASSKSSYNEQFF TGTGCCAGCAGTAAGAGCTCCTACAATGAGCAGTTCTTC TRBV2 . TRBJ2-1 few
CASSLEWSRVQETQYF TGCGCCAGCAGCTTGGAATGGAGCAGGGTCCAAGAGACCCAGTACTTC TRBV5-1 . TRBJ2-5 .